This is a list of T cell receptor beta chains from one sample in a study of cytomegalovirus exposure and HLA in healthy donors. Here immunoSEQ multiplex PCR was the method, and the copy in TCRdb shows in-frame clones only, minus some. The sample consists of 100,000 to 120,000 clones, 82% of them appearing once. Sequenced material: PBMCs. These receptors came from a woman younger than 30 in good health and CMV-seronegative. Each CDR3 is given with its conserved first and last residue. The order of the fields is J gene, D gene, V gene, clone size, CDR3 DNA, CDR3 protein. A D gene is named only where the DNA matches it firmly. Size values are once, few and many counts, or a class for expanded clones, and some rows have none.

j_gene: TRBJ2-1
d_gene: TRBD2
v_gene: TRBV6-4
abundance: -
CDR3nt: TGTGCCAGCAGTCTCCGACTAGCGGCCTACAATGAGCAGTTCTTC
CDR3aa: CASSLRLAAYNEQFF

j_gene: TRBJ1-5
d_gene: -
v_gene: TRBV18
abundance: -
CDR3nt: TGTGCCAGCTCACCCCAGGGGAGCCCTAATCAGCCCCAGCATTTT
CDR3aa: CASSPQGSPNQPQHF

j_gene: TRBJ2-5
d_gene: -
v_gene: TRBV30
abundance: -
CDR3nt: TGTGCCTGGATGGAGGTAGAGACCCAGTACTTC
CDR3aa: CAWMEVETQYF

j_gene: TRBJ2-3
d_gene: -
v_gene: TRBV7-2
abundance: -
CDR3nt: TGTGCCAGCAGCCCAACGCGGGACTTCGATGATACGCAGTATTTT
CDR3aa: CASSPTRDFDDTQYF

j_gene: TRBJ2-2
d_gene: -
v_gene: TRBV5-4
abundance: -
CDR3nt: TGTGCCAGCAGCAAGGAACCGGGAGACACCGGGGAGCTGTTTTTT
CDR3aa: CASSKEPGDTGELFF

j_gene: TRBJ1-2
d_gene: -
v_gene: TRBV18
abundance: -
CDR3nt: TGTGCCAGCTCACCGGACAGTAGGGGCTACACCTTC
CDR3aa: CASSPDSRGYTF

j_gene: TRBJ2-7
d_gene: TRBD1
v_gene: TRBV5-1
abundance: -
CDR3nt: TGCGCCAGCAGCTGGAGCGGGACAGGGGAAATCTCCTACGAGCAGTACTTC
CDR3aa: CASSWSGTGEISYEQYF

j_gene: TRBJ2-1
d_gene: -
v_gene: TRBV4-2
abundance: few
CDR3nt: TGTGCCAGCAGCCAAGATCTCAGGGAGGATGAGCAGTTCTTC
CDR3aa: CASSQDLREDEQFF

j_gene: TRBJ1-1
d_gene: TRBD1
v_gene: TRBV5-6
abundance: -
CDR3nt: TGTGCCAGCAGCCCCCTTACAGGGGGCAACACTGAAGCTTTCTTT
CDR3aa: CASSPLTGGNTEAFF

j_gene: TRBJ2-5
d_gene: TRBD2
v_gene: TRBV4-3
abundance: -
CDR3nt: TGCGCCAGCAGCCAAGATTGGACTAGACAAGAGACCCAGTACTTC
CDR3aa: CASSQDWTRQETQYF

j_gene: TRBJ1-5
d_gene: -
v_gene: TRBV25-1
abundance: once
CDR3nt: TGTGCCAGCAGTGAAAACGGGTTTCAGCCCCAGCATTTT
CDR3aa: CASSENGFQPQHF

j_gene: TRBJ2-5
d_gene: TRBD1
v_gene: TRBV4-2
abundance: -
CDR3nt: TGTGCCAGCAGCCAGCCGGACAGGGCGAAAGAGACCCAGTACTTC
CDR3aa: CASSQPDRAKETQYF

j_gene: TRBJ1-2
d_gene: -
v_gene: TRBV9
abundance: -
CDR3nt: TGTGCCAGCAGCGTAGTTGTCCTACCCCGGGAGGGTGGCTACACCTTC
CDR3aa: CASSVVVLPREGGYTF

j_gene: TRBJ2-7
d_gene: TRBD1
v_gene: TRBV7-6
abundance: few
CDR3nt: TGTGCCAGCAGCCCGGACAGGGGGCGCTACGAGCAGTACTTC
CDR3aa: CASSPDRGRYEQYF

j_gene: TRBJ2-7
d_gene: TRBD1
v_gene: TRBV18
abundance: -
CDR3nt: TGTGCCAGCTCCGGACAGGGTAACTACGAGCAGTACTTC
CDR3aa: CASSGQGNYEQYF

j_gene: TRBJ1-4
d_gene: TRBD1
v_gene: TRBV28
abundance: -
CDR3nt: TGTGCCAGCAGTTCCTTAGGACAGGGGGATGAAAAACTGTTTTTT
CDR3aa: CASSSLGQGDEKLFF

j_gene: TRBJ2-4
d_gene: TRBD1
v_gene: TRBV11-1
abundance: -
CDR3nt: TGTGCCAGCAGCAGACTGGGACAGGGTGAATGGGACATTCAGTACTTC
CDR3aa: CASSRLGQGEWDIQYF

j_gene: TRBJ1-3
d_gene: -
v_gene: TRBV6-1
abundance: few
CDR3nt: TGTGCCAGCAAGTGGGAGTTGGGATCTGGAAACACCATATATTTT
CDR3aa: CASKWELGSGNTIYF

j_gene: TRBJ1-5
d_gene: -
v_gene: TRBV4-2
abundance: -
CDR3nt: TGTGCCAGCAGCGCGCGGAGGGGCTCCACCCAGCATTTT
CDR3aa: CASSARRGSTQHF

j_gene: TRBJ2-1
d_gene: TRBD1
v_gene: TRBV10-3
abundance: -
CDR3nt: TGTGCCATCAAAGGACAGGGCGATGAGCAGTTCTTC
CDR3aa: CAIKGQGDEQFF

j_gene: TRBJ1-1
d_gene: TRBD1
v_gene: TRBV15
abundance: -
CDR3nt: TGTGCCACCAGCAGAGGAATGAGGGGCAGGGGGGACACTGAAGCTTTCTTT
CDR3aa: CATSRGMRGRGDTEAFF

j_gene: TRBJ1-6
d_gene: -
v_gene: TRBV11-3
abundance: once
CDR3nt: TGTGCCAGCAGCTCACTTTATAATTCACCCCTCCACTTT
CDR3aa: CASSSLYNSPLHF

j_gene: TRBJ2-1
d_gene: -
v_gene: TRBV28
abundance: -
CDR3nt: TGTGCCAGCAGTTTATTACGCGAGCTGTACAATGAGCAGTTCTTC
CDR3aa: CASSLLRELYNEQFF

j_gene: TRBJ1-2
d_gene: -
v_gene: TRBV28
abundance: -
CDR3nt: TGTGCCAGCAGCCCCGACAGGTATGGCTACACCTTC
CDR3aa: CASSPDRYGYTF

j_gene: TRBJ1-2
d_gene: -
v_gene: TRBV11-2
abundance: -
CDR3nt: TGTGCCAGCAGCTTAGACAGGGAACGTGGCTACACCTTC
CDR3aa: CASSLDRERGYTF

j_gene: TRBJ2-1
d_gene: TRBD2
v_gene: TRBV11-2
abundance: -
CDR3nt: TGTGCCAGCAGCCCAATGGGGGGCGGGAGGGCCTACAATGAGCAGTTCTTC
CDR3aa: CASSPMGGGRAYNEQFF

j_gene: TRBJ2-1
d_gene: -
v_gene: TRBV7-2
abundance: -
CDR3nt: TGTGCCAGCAGATTAGGCGGAGGGAGCTCCTACAATGAGCAGTTCTTC
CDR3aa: CASRLGGGSSYNEQFF